These 28 T cell receptor beta chains were all obtained from the same sample, sequenced in a study of T cell repertoires in cytomegalovirus infection (dated by TCRdb to the late 2010s). The label giving this sample's treatment or condition can be read as: in vitro stimulation with specific CMV peptide epitopes to enrich CMV-specific T cells. The sequencer was an Illumina HiSeq 1500. TCRdb handled the public reads itself, with Q25 trimming in fastp and clone calling in MiXCR, and kept productive beta chains. A single entry per CDR3 protein holds the most common genes and DNA from its merged rows. Within this sample are fewer than 1,000,000 distinct CDR3 sequences, with 31% of them counted one time only. The biggest ten clones account for roughly 13% of the sample. These receptors have no identified antigens. The specimen was cultured CD8+ T cells from PBMCs, collected from culture after CMV antigen stimulation. These receptors came from a human donor in good health (CMV status not recorded). Some clones in this sample may be carry-over from other donors' samples.

V gene TRBV14 combines with J gene TRBJ2-7; TRBD2 might be the D (5 bases). CDR3 length: 14 residues. The V end lost 1 base, the J end lost 3 bases, and 10 bases lay between the germline ends. The germline V gene encodes CDR1 SGHDN and CDR2 FVKESK. The chain's CDR3 is CASSQAGVFYEQYV. The CDR3 DNA sequence: TGTGCCAGCAGCCAAGCCGGGGTGTTCTACGAGCAGTACGTC.

The V call is TRBV19, the J call TRBJ2-1; D not certain. The CDR3 length is 14 residues. The germline CDR1 and CDR2 sequences are LNHDA and SQIVND (reference sequence). Trimming stripped 3 bases from V and 2 bases from J, with 8 bases between. CDR3 DNA: TGTGCCAGTAGTATTGCCAACCCCTACAATGAGCAGTTCTTC. It codes for CASSIANPYNEQFF.

This clonotype has just a few counts. The V and J genes are TRBV6-2 or TRBV6-3 and TRBJ1-2; D remains unclear. CDR3 size: 13 residues. V lost 2 bases to trimming and J lost 6 bases, with 10 bases between them. Germline V gene sequence: CDR1 MNHEY, CDR2 SVGEGT. CDR3 in DNA: TGTGCCAGCAGTTACCCACTCAAGGATGGCTACACCTTC. It is translated as CASSYPLKDGYTF.

This clonotype was counted only a few times. The chain joins TRBV6-5 to TRBJ2-1; 7 bases are a match to TRBD1. Germline CDR1 and CDR2: MNHEY and SVGAGI. The CDR3 has 17 amino acids. The ends lost 0 bases at V and 4 bases at J; junction bases unmatched: 9. This chain's CDR3 is CASSYSRNRDSYNEQFF. The CDR3 region has the DNA TGTGCCAGCAGTTACTCCCGAAACCGGGACAGTTACAATGAGCAGTTCTTC.

Concerning this clonotype itself: A much larger clone lies a single base off, so this may be a read error. The CDR3, as DNA: TGTGCCTGCAGAATCGTGCCCTCGCACTCGGCCCAGTACTTC. Amino acids: CACRIVPSHSAQYF. The J gene is TRBJ2-5, the V gene TRBV28; D is ambiguous. Germline CDR1 is MDHEN and CDR2 is SYDVKM. The CDR3 runs 14 residues.

This clonotype was counted many times. The chain combines TRBV7-6 with TRBJ2-7; TRBD1 agrees at 7 bases. The ends lost 4 bases at V and 0 bases at J; junction bases unmatched: 3. Germline CDR1 reads SGHVS; CDR2 reads FNYEAQ. The CDR3 sequence is 14 residues long. CDR3: CASSSGQDSYEQYV. The DNA for the CDR3 is TGTGCCAGCAGCTCCGGACAGGACTCCTACGAGCAGTACGTC.

This clonotype came up many times. V is TRBV12-5 and J is TRBJ2-3; 12 bases are a match to TRBD2. The CDR3 totals 16 residues. Germline values: CDR1 LGHNT, CDR2 FRNRAP. V was pared by 3 bases and J by 6 bases, with 7 bases of the junction left unmatched. CDR3 coding DNA: TGTGCTAGTGGTTTCCAACTAGCGGGGGGCCTGGATACGCAGTATTTT. This codes for CASGFQLAGGLDTQYF.

This clonotype appeared many times. The V call is TRBV7-6, the J call TRBJ2-3; weak D call: TRBD2 (5 bases). In germline, CDR1 is SGHVS, CDR2 FNYEAQ. This CDR3 is 15 amino acids long. Trimming removed 3 bases from V and 2 bases from J, with 12 bases in between. CDR3 sequence: CASSFPAEHTDTQYF. The CDR3 DNA is TGTGCCAGCAGCTTCCCAGCGGAACACACAGATACGCAGTATTTT. Variable domain in full (rest from reference TRBV7-6 and TRBJ2-3): GAGVSQSPRYKVTKRGQDVALRCDPISGHVSLYWYRQALGQGPEFLTYFNYEAQQDKSGLPNDRFSAERPEGSISTLTIQRTEQRDSAMYRCASSFPAEHTDTQYFGPGTRLTVL.

The V and J genes are TRBV7-9 and TRBJ1-2; D unclear. The CDR3 has 15 residues. V lost 4 bases and J 2 bases, leaving 14 bases between the germline ends. Germline values: CDR1 SEHNR, CDR2 FQNEAQ (reference sequence). Written as DNA, the CDR3 is TGTGCCAGCAGCTACGAGTGGACTGAGAACTATGGCTACACCTTC. This encodes CASSYEWTENYGYTF.

This sequence joins TRBV27 and TRBJ2-7; 7 nucleotides match TRBD1. CDR1 is MNHEY and CDR2 is SMNVEV in the germline V gene (reference sequence). The CDR3 extends over 14 amino acids. Germline trimming cut 0 bases from V and 5 bases from J; bases unmatched to any gene: 4. CDR3 region: CASSLSATGDEQYV. The CDR3 DNA reads TGTGCCAGCAGTTTATCGGCCACAGGGGACGAGCAGTACGTC.

This clonotype was counted ten times or more. The chain carries TRBV6-5 and TRBJ2-5; TRBD2 agrees at 15 bases. Losses at the gene ends were 5 bases for V and 2 bases for J; bases not matched to a gene: 3. The CDR3 consists of 16 residues. Per germline, CDR1 MNHEY and CDR2 SVGAGI. CDR3 region: CASSTGLAGGQETQYF. CDR3 nucleotide sequence: TGTGCCAGCAGTACGGGACTAGCGGGGGGACAAGAGACCCAGTACTTC.

This clonotype was counted a few times. The chain employs TRBV6-2 or TRBV6-3 and TRBJ2-1, with 9 bases lining up with TRBD2. The CDR3 runs to 13 residues. V lost 8 bases and J lost 6; bases outside the gene matches: 5. Germline V gene lookup returns CDR1 MNHEY and CDR2 SVGEGT. CDR3 sequence (DNA): TGTGCCAGCGGCGGGGGGGCCCCCAATGAGCAGTTCTTC. Encoded protein: CASGGGAPNEQFF.

This clonotype was detected ten times or more. This CDR3 is CASSSGTGLNTGELFF. Written as DNA, the CDR3 is TGCGCCAGCAGCTCCGGGACAGGGCTTAACACCGGGGAGCTGTTTTTT. This chain connects TRBV5-1 to TRBJ2-2; 9 bases fit TRBD1. With V trimmed by 3 bases and J by 2 bases, 5 bases remained unmatched. Germline CDR1 reads SGHRS; CDR2 reads YFSETQ. CDR3 length equals 16 residues.

The rearrangement links TRBV6-6 to TRBJ2-7; the D gene is possibly TRBD2 (8 bases). The CDR3 consists of 14 residues. Germline V CDR1 and CDR2: MNHNY, SVGAGI (reference sequence). V lost 8 bases and J 4 bases, leaving 18 bases between the germline ends. For the CDR3, the DNA is TGTGCCAGCCGGGGGGGGACAGAGATATACGAGCAGTACGTC. Its translation is CASRGGTEIYEQYV.

The J gene is TRBJ1-6, the V gene TRBV20-1, with unresolved D. Trimming pared 0 bases from V and 9 bases from J, leaving 15 bases between. Germline V gives CDR1 DFQATT, CDR2 SNEGSKA (reference sequence). This CDR3 comprises 15 residues. In nucleotides, the CDR3 is TGCAGTGCTAGAGATTACTCAGGATCGGGTTCACCCCTCCACTTT. It translates to CSARDYSGSGSPLHF.

The chain employs TRBV6-5 and TRBJ2-7; 13 bases map to TRBD2. The germline V gene has CDR1 MNHEY and CDR2 SVGAGI. Trimming took 8 bases from V and 5 from J; bases not matched to a gene: 0. The CDR3 extends over 12 amino acids. CDR3 loop: CASGTSGDEQYF. The CDR3 DNA is TGTGCCAGCGGGACTAGCGGGGACGAGCAGTACTTC.

This clonotype occurred a few times. V is TRBV5-6 and J is TRBJ1-4, with 9 bases matching TRBD1. Germline V CDR1 and CDR2: SGHDT, YYEEEE. J was trimmed by 7 bases and V by 2 bases; bases with no gene match: 6. The CDR3 extends over 15 amino acids. CDR3 in DNA: TGTGCCAGCAGCTTTCGCGGACAGGGGAGTGAAAAACTGTTTTTT. Translated, it gives CASSFRGQGSEKLFF.

CDR3 nucleotide sequence: TGTGCCAGCAGTTCGTCGGGACTTCACAGTGAGCAGTTCTTC. This encodes CASSSSGLHSEQFF. The chain combines TRBV27 with TRBJ2-1, with D possibly TRBD2 on 6 matching bases. Germline V gene lookup returns CDR1 MNHEY and CDR2 SMNVEV (reference sequence). The CDR3 length is 14 residues. V lost 4 bases and J lost 9, with 16 bases in between.

The sample holds a few counts of this clonotype. The V and J genes are TRBV7-9 and TRBJ2-3, with TRBD2 matching over 12 bases. The CDR3 runs to 16 residues. Germline values: CDR1 SEHNR, CDR2 FQNEAQ (reference sequence). The junction had 6 bases not matched to a gene; V was cut back by 6 bases and J by 2 bases. The CDR3 is CASSILAGGHTDTQYF. Written as DNA, the CDR3 is TGTGCCAGCAGTATACTAGCGGGGGGACACACAGATACGCAGTATTTT.

The chain links TRBV19 to TRBJ1-1; 8 bases line up with TRBD1. V shed 8 bases, J shed 2 bases, and the junction held 19 bases outside the gene matches. The length of the CDR3 is 18 residues. Germline values: CDR1 LNHDA, CDR2 SQIVND (reference sequence). This CDR3 is CASRWRFRGPKTNTEAFF. The CDR3 DNA follows: TGTGCCAGTCGCTGGAGATTCAGGGGGCCAAAAACCAACACTGAAGCTTTCTTT.

This rearrangement joins TRBV12-3 or TRBV12-4 to TRBJ1-2; maybe TRBD1 (5 bases). This CDR3 region has 13 residues. V was clipped by 1 base and J by 6 bases, with 9 bases between them. The CDR3 nucleotides read TGTGCCAGCAGTTTAGGCAGGGTAGATGGCTACACCTTC. Translated, it gives CASSLGRVDGYTF.

Only a few counts were recorded for this clonotype. This rearrangement joins TRBV19 to TRBJ1-5; 8 bases are shared with TRBD1. Germline assignment: CDR1 LNHDA and CDR2 SQIVND (reference sequence). The ends lost 5 bases at V and 5 bases at J; junction bases unmatched: 8. The CDR3 consists of 15 residues. The chain's CDR3 is CASSPSGGLYQPQHF. The CDR3 coding sequence is TGTGCCAGTAGTCCCTCAGGGGGCTTGTATCAGCCCCAGCATTTT. Complete variable domain (other parts from reference TRBV19 and TRBJ1-5): DGGITQSPKYLFRKEGQNVTLSCEQNLNHDAMYWYRQDPGQGLRLIYYSQIVNDFQKGDIAEGYSVSREKKESFPLTVTSAQKNPTAFYLCASSPSGGLYQPQHFGDGTRLSIL.

This chain joins TRBV11-1 and TRBJ2-3; maybe TRBD1 (7 bases). Germline-derived CDR1 and CDR2 are SGHAT and FQDESV (reference sequence). V lost 5 bases, J lost 0 bases, and 18 bases lay in between. The CDR3 runs 17 residues. DNA for the CDR3: TGTGCCAGCAGCACAGCCTACAGGGGAGGAAGCACAGATACGCAGTATTTT. Its protein is CASSTAYRGGSTDTQYF. Full variable domain (rest looked up from reference TRBV11-1 and TRBJ2-3): EAEVAQSPRYKITEKSQAVAFWCDPISGHATLYWYRQILGQGPELLVQFQDESVVDDSQLPKDRFSAERLKGVDSTLKIQPAELGDSAMYLCASSTAYRGGSTDTQYFGPGTRLTVL.

This clonotype was recorded at least ten times. The genes are TRBV12-3 or TRBV12-4 and TRBJ1-1, with D maybe TRBD1 (5 bases). The V end lost 7 bases, the J end lost 8 bases, and 11 bases lay between the germline ends. The length of the CDR3 is 11 residues. The CDR3 DNA is TGTGCCAGCACTCAGGGACGGGAAGCTTTCTTT. Its translation: CASTQGREAFF.

The chain links TRBV27 to TRBJ1-1, with unresolved D. In germline, CDR1 is MNHEY, CDR2 SMNVEV (reference sequence). V was cut by 4 bases and J by 0 bases, with 15 bases left in between. The CDR3 extends over 16 amino acids. CDR3 amino acids: CASSYYPGAMNTEAFF. CDR3 DNA: TGTGCCAGCAGTTATTACCCAGGAGCAATGAACACTGAAGCTTTCTTT.

This clonotype was observed many times. The chain uses TRBV4-1 and TRBJ1-1, with 8 bases aligning to TRBD1. CDR3 length: 15 residues. The J segment lost 0 bases and the V segment lost 5 bases, leaving 5 bases of the junction unmatched. Looked up from germline, CDR1 is MGHRA and CDR2 is YSYEKL. The chain's CDR3 is CASSSQQGVNTEAFF. The CDR3 DNA reads as TGCGCCAGCAGCAGCCAACAGGGGGTGAACACTGAAGCTTTCTTT.

A single count supports this clonotype. The gene calls are TRBV7-6 and TRBJ1-1; 9 nucleotides match TRBD1. Germline assignment: CDR1 SGHVS and CDR2 FNYEAQ. This CDR3 is 14 amino acids long. V lost 5 bases, J lost 5 bases, and 6 bases stayed unmatched. The CDR3 DNA is TGTGCCAGCAGCGATGGACAGGGGAAGACTGAAGCTTTCTTT. Encoded protein: CASSDGQGKTEAFF.

This clonotype was observed a few times. The genes are TRBV19 and TRBJ1-1; D gene ambiguous. The V gene's germline CDR1 is LNHDA and CDR2 SQIVND (reference sequence). The CDR3 length is 12 residues. V lost 6 bases and J 7 bases, leaving 12 bases between the germline ends. The CDR3 sequence is CASSPAGDEAFF. The CDR3 region has the DNA TGTGCCAGTAGCCCGGCCGGGGATGAAGCTTTCTTT.